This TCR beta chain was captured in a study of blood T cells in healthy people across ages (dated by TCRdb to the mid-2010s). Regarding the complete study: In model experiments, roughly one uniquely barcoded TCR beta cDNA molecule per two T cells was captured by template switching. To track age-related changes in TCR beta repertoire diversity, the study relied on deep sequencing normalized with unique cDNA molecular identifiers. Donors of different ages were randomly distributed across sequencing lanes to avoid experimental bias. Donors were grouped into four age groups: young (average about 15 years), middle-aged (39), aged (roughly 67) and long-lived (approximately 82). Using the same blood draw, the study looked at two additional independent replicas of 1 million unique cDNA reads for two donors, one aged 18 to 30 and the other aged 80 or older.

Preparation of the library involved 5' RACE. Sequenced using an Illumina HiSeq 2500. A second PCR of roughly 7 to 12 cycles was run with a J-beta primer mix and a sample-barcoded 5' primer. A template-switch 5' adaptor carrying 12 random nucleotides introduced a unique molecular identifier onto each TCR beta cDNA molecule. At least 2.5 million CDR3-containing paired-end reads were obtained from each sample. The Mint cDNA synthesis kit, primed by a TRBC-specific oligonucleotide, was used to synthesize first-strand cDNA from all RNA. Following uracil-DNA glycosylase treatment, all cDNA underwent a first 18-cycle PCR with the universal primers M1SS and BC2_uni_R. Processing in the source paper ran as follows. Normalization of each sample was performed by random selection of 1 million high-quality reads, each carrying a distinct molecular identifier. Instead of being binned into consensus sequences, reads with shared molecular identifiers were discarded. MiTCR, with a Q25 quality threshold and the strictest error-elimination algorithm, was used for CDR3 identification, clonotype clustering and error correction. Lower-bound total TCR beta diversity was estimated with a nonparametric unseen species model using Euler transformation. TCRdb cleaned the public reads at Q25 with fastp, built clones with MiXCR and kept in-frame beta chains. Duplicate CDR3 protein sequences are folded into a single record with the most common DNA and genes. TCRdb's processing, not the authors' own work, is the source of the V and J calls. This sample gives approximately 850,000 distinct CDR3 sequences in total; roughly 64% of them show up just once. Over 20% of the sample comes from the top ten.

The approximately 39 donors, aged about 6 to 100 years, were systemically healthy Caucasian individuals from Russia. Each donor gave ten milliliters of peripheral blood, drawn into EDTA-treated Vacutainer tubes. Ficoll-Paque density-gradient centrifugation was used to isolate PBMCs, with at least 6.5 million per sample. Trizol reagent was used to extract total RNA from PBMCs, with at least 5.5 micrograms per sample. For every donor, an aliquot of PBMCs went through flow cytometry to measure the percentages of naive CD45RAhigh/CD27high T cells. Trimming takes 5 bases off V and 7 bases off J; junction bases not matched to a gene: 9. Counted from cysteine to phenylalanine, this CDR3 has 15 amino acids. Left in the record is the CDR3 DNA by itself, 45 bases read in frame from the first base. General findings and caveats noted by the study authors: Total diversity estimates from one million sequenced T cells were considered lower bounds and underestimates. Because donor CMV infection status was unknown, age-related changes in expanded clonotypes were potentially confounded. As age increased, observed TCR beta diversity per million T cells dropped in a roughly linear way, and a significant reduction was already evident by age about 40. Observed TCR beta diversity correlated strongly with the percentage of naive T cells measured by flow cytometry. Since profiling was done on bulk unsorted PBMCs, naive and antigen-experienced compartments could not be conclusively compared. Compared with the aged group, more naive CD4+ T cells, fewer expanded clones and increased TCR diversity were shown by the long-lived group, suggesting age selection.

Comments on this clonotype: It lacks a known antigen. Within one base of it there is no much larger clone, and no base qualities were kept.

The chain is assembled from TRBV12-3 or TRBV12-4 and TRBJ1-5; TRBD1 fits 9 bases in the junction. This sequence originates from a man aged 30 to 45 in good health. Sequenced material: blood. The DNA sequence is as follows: TGTGCCAGCAGTCCCCAGGACAGGGGAGGGCAGCCCCAGCATTTT. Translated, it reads CASSPQDRGGQPQHF.